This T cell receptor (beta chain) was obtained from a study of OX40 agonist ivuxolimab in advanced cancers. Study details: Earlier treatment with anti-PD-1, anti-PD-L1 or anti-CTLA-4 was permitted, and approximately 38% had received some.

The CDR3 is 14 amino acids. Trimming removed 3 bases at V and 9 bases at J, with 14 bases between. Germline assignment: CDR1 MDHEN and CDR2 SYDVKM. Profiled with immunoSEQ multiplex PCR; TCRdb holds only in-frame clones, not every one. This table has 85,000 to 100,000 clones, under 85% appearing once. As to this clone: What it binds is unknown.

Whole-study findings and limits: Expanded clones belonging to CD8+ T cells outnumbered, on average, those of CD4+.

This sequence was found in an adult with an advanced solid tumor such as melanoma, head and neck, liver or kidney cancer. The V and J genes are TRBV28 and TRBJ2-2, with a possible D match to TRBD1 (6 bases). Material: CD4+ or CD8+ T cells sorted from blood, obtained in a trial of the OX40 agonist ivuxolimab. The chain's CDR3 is CASSFRQVMRELFF. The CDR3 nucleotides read TGTGCCAGCAGTTTCCGACAGGTCATGAGGGAGCTGTTTTTT.